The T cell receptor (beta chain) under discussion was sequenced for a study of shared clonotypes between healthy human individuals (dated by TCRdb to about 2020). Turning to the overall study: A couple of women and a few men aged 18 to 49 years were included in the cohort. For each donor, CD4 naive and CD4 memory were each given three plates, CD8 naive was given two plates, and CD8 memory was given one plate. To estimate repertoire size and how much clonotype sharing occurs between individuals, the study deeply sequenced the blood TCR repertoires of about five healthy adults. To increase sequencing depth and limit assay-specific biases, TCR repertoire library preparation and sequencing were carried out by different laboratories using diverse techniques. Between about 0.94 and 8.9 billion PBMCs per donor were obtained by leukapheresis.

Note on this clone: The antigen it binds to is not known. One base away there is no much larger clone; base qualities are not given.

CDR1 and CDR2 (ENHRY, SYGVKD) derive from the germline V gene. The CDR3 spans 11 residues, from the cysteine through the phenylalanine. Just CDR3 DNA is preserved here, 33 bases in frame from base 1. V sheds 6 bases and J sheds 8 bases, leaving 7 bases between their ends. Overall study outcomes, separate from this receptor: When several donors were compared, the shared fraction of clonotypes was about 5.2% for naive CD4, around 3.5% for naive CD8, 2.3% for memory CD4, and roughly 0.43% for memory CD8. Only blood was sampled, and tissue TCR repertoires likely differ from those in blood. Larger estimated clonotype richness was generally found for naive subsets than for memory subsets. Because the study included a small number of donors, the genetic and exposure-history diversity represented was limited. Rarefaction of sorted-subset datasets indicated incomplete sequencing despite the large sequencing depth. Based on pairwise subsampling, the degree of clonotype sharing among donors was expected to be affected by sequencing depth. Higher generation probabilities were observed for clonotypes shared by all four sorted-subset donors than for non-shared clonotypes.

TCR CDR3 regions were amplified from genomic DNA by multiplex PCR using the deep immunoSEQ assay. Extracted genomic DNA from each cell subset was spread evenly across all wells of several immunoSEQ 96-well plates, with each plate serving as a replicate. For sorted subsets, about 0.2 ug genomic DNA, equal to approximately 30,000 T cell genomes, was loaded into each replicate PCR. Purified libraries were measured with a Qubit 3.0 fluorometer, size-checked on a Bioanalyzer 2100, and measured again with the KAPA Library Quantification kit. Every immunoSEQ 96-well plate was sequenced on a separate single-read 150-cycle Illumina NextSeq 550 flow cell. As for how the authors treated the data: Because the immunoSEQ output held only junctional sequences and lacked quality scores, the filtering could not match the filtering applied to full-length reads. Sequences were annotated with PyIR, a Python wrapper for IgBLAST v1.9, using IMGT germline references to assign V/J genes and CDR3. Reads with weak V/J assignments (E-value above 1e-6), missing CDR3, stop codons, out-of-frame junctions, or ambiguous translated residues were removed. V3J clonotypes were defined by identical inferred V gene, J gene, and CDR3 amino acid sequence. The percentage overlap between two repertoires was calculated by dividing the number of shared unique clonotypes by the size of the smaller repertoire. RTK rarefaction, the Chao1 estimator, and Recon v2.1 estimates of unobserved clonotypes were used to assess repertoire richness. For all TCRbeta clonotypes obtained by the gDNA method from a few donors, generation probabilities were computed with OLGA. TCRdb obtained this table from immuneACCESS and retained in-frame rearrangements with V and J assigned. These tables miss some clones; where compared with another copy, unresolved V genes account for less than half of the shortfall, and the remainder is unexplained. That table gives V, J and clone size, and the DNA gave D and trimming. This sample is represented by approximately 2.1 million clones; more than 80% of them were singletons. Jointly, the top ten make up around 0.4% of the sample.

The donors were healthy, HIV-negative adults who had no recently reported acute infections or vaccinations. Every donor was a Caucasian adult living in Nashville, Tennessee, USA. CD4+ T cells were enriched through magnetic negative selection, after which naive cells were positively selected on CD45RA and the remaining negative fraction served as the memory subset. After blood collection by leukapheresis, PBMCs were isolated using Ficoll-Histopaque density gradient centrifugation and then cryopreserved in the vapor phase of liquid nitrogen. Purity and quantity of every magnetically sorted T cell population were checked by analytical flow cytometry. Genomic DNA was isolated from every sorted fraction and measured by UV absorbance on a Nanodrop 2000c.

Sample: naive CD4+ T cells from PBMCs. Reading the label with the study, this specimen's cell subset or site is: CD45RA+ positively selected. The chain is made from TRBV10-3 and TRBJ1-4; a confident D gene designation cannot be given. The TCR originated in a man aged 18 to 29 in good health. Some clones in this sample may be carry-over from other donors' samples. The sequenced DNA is TGTGCCATCAGCCCTGGAGAAAAACTGTTTTTT. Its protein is CAISPGEKLFF.